This TCR beta chain was sequenced during a study of blood T cells in healthy people across ages (dated by TCRdb to about 2015). Regarding the research as a whole: In model experiments, template switching captured about one uniquely barcoded TCR beta cDNA molecule for every two T cells. The study measured age-related changes in TCR beta repertoire diversity using deep sequencing normalized with unique cDNA molecular identifiers. The donors were split into four age groups: young (average around 15 years), middle-aged (over 35), aged (approximately 59) and long-lived (under 85). Donors of different ages were randomly distributed across sequencing lanes to avoid experimental bias. For two donors (one aged 18 to 29 and one aged 80 or older), the study analyzed two additional independent replicas of 1 million unique cDNA reads from the same blood draw.

This clonotype has just a few counts. Its antigen is still unknown. Base qualities are not at hand, and no much larger clone is one base apart. The library was prepared using 5' RACE. The instrument given in TCRdb is Illumina HiSeq 2500. A second PCR of about 6 to 11 cycles was run with a J-beta primer mix and a sample-barcoded 5' primer. Each TCR beta cDNA molecule received a unique molecular identifier from a template-switch 5' adaptor carrying 12 random nucleotides. At least 2.5 million CDR3-containing paired-end reads were obtained from each sample. First-strand cDNA synthesis was performed from all RNA using the Mint cDNA synthesis kit, with priming by a TRBC-specific oligonucleotide. After uracil-DNA glycosylase treatment, a first 18-cycle PCR used universal primers M1SS and BC2_uni_R on all cDNA. As for the authors' bioinformatics: For normalization, 1 million high-quality reads, each with a distinct molecular identifier, were randomly selected from each sample. Instead of being binned into consensus sequences, reads with shared molecular identifiers were discarded. MiTCR, with a Q25 quality threshold and the strictest error-elimination algorithm, was used for CDR3 identification, clonotype clustering and error correction. A nonparametric unseen species model with Euler transformation was used to estimate a lower bound on total TCR beta diversity. TCRdb itself trimmed the public reads at Q25 with fastp, ran MiXCR and retained productive beta chains. Rows are unified per CDR3 protein, each entry keeping the most common DNA and genes. What appears here as the V and J calls and clone size reflects TCRdb's work, not the paper's. Present in this sample are over 550,000 distinct CDR3 sequences, 25% to 35% of which were seen just once. The leading ten clones occupy roughly 14% of the sample.

CDR1 MNHNY and CDR2 SVGAGI are derived from the germline V gene (reference sequence). Unmatched junction bases come to 6, with V trimmed by 2 bases and J by 4 bases. Inclusive of the bounding cysteine and phenylalanine, the CDR3 is 15 residues long. The retained sequence is limited to the CDR3, 45 bases, with the frame set at the first base. What the authors observed across the whole study: Donor CMV infection status was unknown, potentially confounding age-related changes in expanded clonotypes. The percentage of naive T cells measured by flow cytometry correlated strongly with observed TCR beta diversity. Observed TCR beta diversity per million T cells fell roughly linearly with age, and a significant reduction was already apparent by age roughly 40. Conclusive comparison of naive and antigen-experienced compartments was prevented by the profiling of bulk unsorted PBMCs. The long-lived group showed more naive CD4+ T cells, fewer expanded clones and increased TCR diversity than the aged group, suggesting age selection. Estimates of total diversity from one million sequenced T cells were regarded as lower bounds and underestimates.

The donors were a few dozen Caucasian individuals from Russia, aged roughly 6 to 90 years, who were systemically healthy. About 10 milliliters of peripheral blood were drawn from each donor into EDTA-treated Vacutainer tubes. Ficoll-Paque density-gradient centrifugation was used to isolate PBMCs, with at least 7 million per sample. Total RNA was extracted from PBMCs with Trizol reagent, with at least 5.5 micrograms obtained per sample. Naive CD45RAhigh/CD27high T cell percentages were measured by flow cytometry on a PBMC aliquot from every donor. The V and J genes are TRBV6-6 and TRBJ1-1; the junction holds 8 bases that match TRBD1. The TCR comes from an elderly woman in good health. Input material: blood. The sequenced DNA is TGTGCCAGCAGTTACGAGGCAGGGGGCCGCACTGAAGCTTTCTTT. This sequence encodes CASSYEAGGRTEAFF.